This T cell receptor (beta chain) was captured in a study of glioma-infiltrating T cells. Study-level findings and limits: Tissue-blood divergence was below expectation in non-neoplastic patients, above in gliomas.

Germline CDR1 and CDR2: MNHEY and SVGAGI. The length of the CDR3 is 14 residues. Points on this clonotype: Its antigen is still unknown. A much larger clone differs from this one at a single base, so this may be a read error.

Amplification of TCR alpha and beta CDR3 regions from RNA used iRepertoire nested multiplex PCR. One-step reverse transcription and amplification started from approximately 100-400 ng of tissue mRNA or PBMC total RNA. TCRdb re-derived calls from the multiplex PCR reads in MiXCR, one entry per CDR3 protein. The sample records approximately 90,000 distinct CDR3 sequences, about 23% being singletons. The chain has TRBV6-5 and TRBJ2-5; possibly TRBD1 or TRBD2 for D (6 bases each). This clonotype was obtained from a human donor with low-grade glioma or glioblastoma, undergoing nonglioma brain surgery, or in good health (not recorded which). Sequencing input: glioma tissue, nonneoplastic brain tissue, or PBMCs (not recorded which). DNA for the CDR3: TGTGCCTGCAGTTACACGGGGGCGCAGGAGACCCAGTACTTC. Protein: CACSYTGAQETQYF.